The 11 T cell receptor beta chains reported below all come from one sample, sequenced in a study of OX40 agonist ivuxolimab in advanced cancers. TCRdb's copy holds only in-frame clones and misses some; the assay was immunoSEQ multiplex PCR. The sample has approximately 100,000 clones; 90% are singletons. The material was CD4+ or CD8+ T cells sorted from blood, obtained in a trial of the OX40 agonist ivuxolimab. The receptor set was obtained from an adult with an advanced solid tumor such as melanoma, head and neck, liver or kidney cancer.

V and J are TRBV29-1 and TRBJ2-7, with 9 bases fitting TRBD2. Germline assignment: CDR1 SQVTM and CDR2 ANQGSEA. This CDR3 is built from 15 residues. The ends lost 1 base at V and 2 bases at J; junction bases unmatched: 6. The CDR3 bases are TGCAGCGTTGAAGTGGGCGGGAGGGGTACCTACGAGCAGTACTTC. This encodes CSVEVGGRGTYEQYF.

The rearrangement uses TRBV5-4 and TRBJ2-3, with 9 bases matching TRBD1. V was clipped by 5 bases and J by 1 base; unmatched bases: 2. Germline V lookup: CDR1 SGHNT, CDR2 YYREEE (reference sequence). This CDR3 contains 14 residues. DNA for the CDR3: TGTGCCAGCAGGCGGGACAGGGGCACAGATACGCAGTATTTT. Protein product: CASRRDRGTDTQYF. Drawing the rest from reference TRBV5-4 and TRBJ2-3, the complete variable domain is ETGVTQSPTHLIKTRGQQVTLRCSSQSGHNTVSWYQQALGQGPQFIFQYYREEENGRGNFPPRFSGLQFPNYSSELNVNALELDDSALYLCASRRDRGTDTQYFGPGTRLTVL.

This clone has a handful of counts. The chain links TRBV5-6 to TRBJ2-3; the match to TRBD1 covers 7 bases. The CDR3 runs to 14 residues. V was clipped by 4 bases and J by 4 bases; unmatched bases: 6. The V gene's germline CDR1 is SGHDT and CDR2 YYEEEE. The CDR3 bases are TGTGCCAGCAGCCCTGAGCAGGGGGCAGATACGCAGTATTTT. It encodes CASSPEQGADTQYF.

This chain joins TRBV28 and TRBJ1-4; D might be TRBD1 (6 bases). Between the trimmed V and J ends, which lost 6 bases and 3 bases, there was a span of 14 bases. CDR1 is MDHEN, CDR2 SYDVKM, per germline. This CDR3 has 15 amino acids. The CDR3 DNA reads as TGTGCCAGCAGCTCAACAGGGCTCCCTAATGAAAAACTGTTTTTT. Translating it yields CASSSTGLPNEKLFF.

CDR3 coding DNA: TGTGCCAGCAGTCCTCGGGACGTCCCTGGAAACACCATATATTTT. Its protein is CASSPRDVPGNTIYF. The chain links TRBV2 to TRBJ1-3; tentative D call: TRBD1 (5 bases). Germline V gene lookup returns CDR1 SNHLY and CDR2 FYNNEI. The V and J ends lost 5 bases and 2 bases respectively, with 13 bases between them. The CDR3 consists of 15 residues.

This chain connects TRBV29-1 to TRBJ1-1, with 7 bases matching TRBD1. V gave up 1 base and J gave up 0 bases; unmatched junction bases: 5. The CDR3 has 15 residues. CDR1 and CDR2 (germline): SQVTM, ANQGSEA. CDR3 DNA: TGCAGCGTTGAAGTCAGACAGGGTTTGAACACTGAAGCTTTCTTT. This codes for CSVEVRQGLNTEAFF.

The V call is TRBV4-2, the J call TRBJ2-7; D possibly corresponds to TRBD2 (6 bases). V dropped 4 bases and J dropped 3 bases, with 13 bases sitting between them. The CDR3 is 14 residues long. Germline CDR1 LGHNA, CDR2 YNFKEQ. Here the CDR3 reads CASSPPGGIYEQYF. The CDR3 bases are TGTGCCAGCAGCCCCCCCGGAGGGATCTACGAGCAGTACTTC.

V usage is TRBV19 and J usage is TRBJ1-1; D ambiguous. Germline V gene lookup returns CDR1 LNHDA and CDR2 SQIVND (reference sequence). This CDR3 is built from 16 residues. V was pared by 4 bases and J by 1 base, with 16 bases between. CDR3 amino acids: CASSKQRARRNTEAFF. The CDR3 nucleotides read TGTGCCAGTAGTAAGCAAAGGGCTCGGAGGAACACTGAAGCTTTCTTT. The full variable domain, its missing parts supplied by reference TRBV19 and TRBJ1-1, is DGGITQSPKYLFRKEGQNVTLSCEQNLNHDAMYWYRQDPGQGLRLIYYSQIVNDFQKGDIAEGYSVSREKKESFPLTVTSAQKNPTAFYLCASSKQRARRNTEAFFGQGTRLTVV.

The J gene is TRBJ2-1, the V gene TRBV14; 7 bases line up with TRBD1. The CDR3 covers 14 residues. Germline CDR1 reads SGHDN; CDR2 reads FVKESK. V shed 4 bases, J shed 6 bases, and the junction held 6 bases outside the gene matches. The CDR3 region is CASSPSGGSNEQFF. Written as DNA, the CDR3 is TGTGCCAGCAGCCCTTCAGGGGGAAGCAATGAGCAGTTCTTC.

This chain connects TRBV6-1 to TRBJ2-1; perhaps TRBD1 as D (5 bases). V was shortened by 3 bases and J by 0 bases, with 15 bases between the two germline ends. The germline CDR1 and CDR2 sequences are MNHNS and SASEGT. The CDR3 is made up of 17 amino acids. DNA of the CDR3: TGTGCCAGCAGTGACCCTCTCCGACAGAGCTCCTACAATGAGCAGTTCTTC. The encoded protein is CASSDPLRQSSYNEQFF.

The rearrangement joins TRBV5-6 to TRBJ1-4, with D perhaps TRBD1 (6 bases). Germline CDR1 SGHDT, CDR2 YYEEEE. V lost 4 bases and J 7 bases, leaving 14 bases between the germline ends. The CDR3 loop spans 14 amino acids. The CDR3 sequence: CASSLQGQGEKLFF. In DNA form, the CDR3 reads TGTGCCAGCAGCCTTCAGGGGCAGGGTGAAAAACTGTTTTTT.